This TCR beta chain was retrieved from a study of T-cell memory formation after mild COVID-19. Study-wide findings and caveats: Researchers report contracting CD4+ clones mostly in CM and EM, with CD8+ clones in EMRA.

Each CDR3 protein gets one entry after TCRdb re-called the 5' RACE reads with MiXCR. Of about 340,000 distinct CDR3 sequences listed, roughly 21% are singletons. Comment on this clonotype: Its antigen is not known.

V was pared by 6 bases and J by 5 bases, with 16 bases between. This CDR3 has 14 residues. The clonotype originates from an adult woman who had mild COVID-19 (a few samples of this study predate the infection). Cell type and time point are not known. The sequenced sample consisted of PBMCs or a T cell subset sorted from them (not recorded which). The chain recombines TRBV12-3 or TRBV12-4 with TRBJ2-5; D perhaps matches TRBD2 (7 bases). The CDR3 DNA follows: TGTGCCAGCAGCCCGGGGGGCCCTGTCGAGACCCAGTACTTC. This codes for CASSPGGPVETQYF.